This TCR beta chain was retrieved from a study of OX40 agonist ivuxolimab in advanced cancers. At the level of the study: At 65% to 90% male, the cohort had a mean age of approximately 60 years, ranging from about 20 to 79. Study-level findings and limits: Partial responders at 0.1-3.0 mg/kg showed near-lowest clonal expansion.

Trimming cost V 5 bases and J 5 bases; bases outside gene matches: 5. CDR3 length: 14 residues. Germline-derived CDR1 and CDR2 are PRHDT and FYEKMQ (reference sequence). On this clone itself: As yet, its antigen is unknown.

TCRdb's table, derived via immunoSEQ multiplex PCR, lists solely in-frame clones and lacks some. Altogether 65,000 to 95,000 clones are present, around 94% being singletons, with the ten largest covering roughly 4.9%. This sequence was found in an adult with an advanced solid tumor such as melanoma, head and neck, liver or kidney cancer. The chain combines TRBV13 with TRBJ2-5; 10 nucleotides match TRBD2. The sample consisted of CD4+ or CD8+ T cells sorted from blood, taken in a trial of the OX40 agonist ivuxolimab. The CDR3 loop is CASSRAGGPETQYF. DNA for the CDR3: TGTGCCAGCAGCCGAGCGGGAGGGCCGGAGACCCAGTACTTC.